The source of this T cell receptor (beta chain) is a study of shared clonotypes between healthy human individuals (TCRdb year 2020). General notes on the study: The cohort comprised two women and a few men aged 18 to 49 years. To estimate repertoire size and how much clonotypes are shared between individuals, the study performed deep sequencing of blood TCR repertoires from roughly five healthy adults. Different laboratories and diverse techniques were used to prepare libraries and sequence TCR repertoires, to increase sequencing depth and limit assay-specific biases. Leukapheresis yielded between about 0.85 and 10 billion PBMCs per donor. The paper as a whole reports these results and caveats: The small number of donors limited the genetic and exposure-history diversity represented. Only blood was sampled, and tissue TCR repertoires likely differ from those in blood. Based on pairwise subsampling, the degree of clonotype sharing among donors was expected to be affected by sequencing depth.

TCR CDR3 regions were amplified from genomic DNA by multiplex PCR using the deep immunoSEQ assay. Genomic DNA extracted from each cell subset was distributed evenly over all wells of several immunoSEQ 96-well plates, and each plate served as one replicate. For unsorted PBMC, each replicate PCR was loaded with 300 ng genomic DNA, equivalent to 25,000 to 35,000 T cell genomes. Unsorted PBMC genomic DNA was sequenced across ten immunoSEQ deep assay plates. The purified libraries were quantified using a Qubit 3.0 fluorometer, sized with a Bioanalyzer 2100, and then quantified again using the KAPA Library Quantification kit. Every immunoSEQ 96-well plate was sequenced on a dedicated single-read 150-cycle Illumina NextSeq 550 flow cell. In the original analysis: Because the immunoSEQ output held only junctional sequences and lacked quality scores, the filtering could not match the filtering applied to full-length reads. To assign V/J genes and CDR3, sequences were annotated using PyIR, a Python wrapper for IgBLAST v1.9, with IMGT germline references. Reads were filtered out if the reads had weak V/J assignments (E-value above 1e-6), no CDR3, stop codons, out-of-frame junctions, or ambiguous translated residues. V3J clonotypes were defined as sequences sharing an identical inferred V gene, J gene, and CDR3 amino acid sequence. Percentage overlap between repertoires was calculated by dividing the number of shared unique clonotypes by the size of the smaller repertoire. Richness of each repertoire was evaluated using RTK rarefaction, the Chao1 estimator, and Recon v2.1 estimates of unobserved clonotypes. The immuneACCESS repertoire file appears here via TCRdb, limited to in-frame rearrangements. These files lack a portion of the clones; in checked studies, under half of the deficit traces to unresolved V genes, and the cause of the others is not known. V and J calls plus clone size are reproduced from that table; the DNA served to infer D and trimming. The sample records more than 450,000 clones, 70% to 80% of which are singletons. The ten largest clones add up to roughly 13% of the sample.

Regarding this clone: Its antigen is unknown. Nothing much larger sits one base from this clone, and base qualities are not available.

Healthy HIV-negative adults with no recently reported acute infections or vaccinations were included as donors. All donors were Caucasian adults living in Nashville, Tennessee, USA. For unsorted samples, tens of millions of PBMCs were counted, and genomic DNA was extracted using the QIAamp DNA Blood Mini kit. Blood was collected by leukapheresis, and PBMCs were isolated by Ficoll-Histopaque density gradient centrifugation and then cryopreserved in liquid nitrogen vapor phase. Deletion took 1 base off V and 4 bases off J, with a span of 7 bases between the germline ends. CDR1 and CDR2, looked up from the germline V gene, are SGHAT and FQNNGV. From its cysteine to its phenylalanine, the CDR3 spans 13 amino acids. Only the CDR3 part of the read is kept: 39 bases, read in frame from the first base.

The V and J segments used are TRBV11-2 and TRBJ1-1; the D gene identity is not certain. The source of this sequence is a woman aged 40 to 49 in good health. Some clones in this sample may be carry-over from other donors' samples. The sample was PBMCs. In nucleotides, the sequence is TGTGCCAGCAGCTTAGGTGTGGCCACTGAAGCTTTCTTT. Its product reads: CASSLGVATEAFF.